These 18 T cell receptor beta chains came from one sample sequenced in a study of cytomegalovirus exposure and HLA in healthy donors. Vbeta (60) and Jbeta (13) primers were used in the PCR. The repertoire was sequenced with immunoSEQ multiplex PCR; TCRdb's copy has only in-frame clones and lacks some. Found here are about 150,000 clones, approximately 62% of them singletons; the top ten hold more than 1.5%. Input material: PBMCs. These receptors originate from a human donor in good health.

This clone turned up a few times. The chain is built from TRBV5-1 and TRBJ2-3; the D gene is possibly TRBD2 (6 bases). Trimming removed 2 bases at V and 6 bases at J, with 25 bases between. The CDR3 totals 18 residues. From germline, CDR1 is SGHRS and CDR2 YFSETQ. The chain's CDR3 is CASSFSPGLGRESDTQYF. CDR3 in DNA: TGCGCCAGCAGCTTTTCTCCGGGGTTGGGACGGGAGTCCGATACGCAGTATTTT.

The rearrangement joins TRBV18 to TRBJ1-2, with D hard to call. Germline values: CDR1 KGHSH, CDR2 LQKENI. The V gene lost 1 base and the J gene lost 0 bases, with 9 bases spanning the gap. The CDR3 is 15 residues long. The CDR3: CASSPRREANYGYTF. The CDR3 DNA sequence: TGTGCCAGCTCACCACGGCGGGAAGCTAACTATGGCTACACCTTC.

V is TRBV28 and J is TRBJ1-2; D unresolved. Trimming removed 5 bases from V and 4 bases from J, with 8 bases in between. CDR3 length: 12 residues. Germline CDR1 is MDHEN and CDR2 is SYDVKM. The CDR3 protein is CASSPLTYGYTF. CDR3 bases: TGTGCCAGCAGTCCACTCACCTATGGCTACACCTTC.

This chain joins TRBV5-1 and TRBJ1-1; TRBD1 matches at 7 bases. CDR3 length: 13 amino acids. Germline V lookup: CDR1 SGHRS, CDR2 YFSETQ. Trimming took 4 bases from V and 9 from J; bases not matched to a gene: 9. The CDR3 loop is CASSITTGSKAFF. The CDR3 nucleotides are TGCGCCAGCAGCATAACGACAGGGTCAAAAGCTTTCTTT.

J is TRBJ2-5 and V is TRBV2, with D possibly matching TRBD2 (5 bases). The V end lost 6 bases, the J end lost 5 bases, and 16 bases lay between the germline ends. There are 14 residues in the CDR3. CDR1 is SNHLY, CDR2 FYNNEI, per germline. The CDR3 DNA follows: TGTGCCAGCAGGCTGACGACCCAGCGGGAGACCCAGTACTTC. The encoded protein is CASRLTTQRETQYF. The entire variable domain, with the rest obtained from reference TRBV2 and TRBJ2-5, is as follows: EPEVTQTPSHQVTQMGQEVILRCVPISNHLYFYWYRQILGQKVEFLVSFYNNEISEKSEIFDDQFSVERPDGSNFTLKIRSTKLEDSAMYFCASRLTTQRETQYFGPGTRLLVL.

The chain carries TRBV19 and TRBJ2-5; 15 bases match TRBD2. V was pared by 6 bases and J by 5 bases, with 7 bases of the junction left unmatched. The CDR3 has 16 amino acids. Germline V gene sequence: CDR1 LNHDA, CDR2 SQIVND (reference sequence). CDR3 in amino acids: CASSQGLAGGRETQYF. The CDR3 nucleotides are TGTGCCAGTAGCCAGGGACTAGCGGGAGGTAGGGAGACCCAGTACTTC. Full variable domain (remainder filled in from reference TRBV19 and TRBJ2-5): DGGITQSPKYLFRKEGQNVTLSCEQNLNHDAMYWYRQDPGQGLRLIYYSQIVNDFQKGDIAEGYSVSREKKESFPLTVTSAQKNPTAFYLCASSQGLAGGRETQYFGPGTRLLVL.

The rearrangement links TRBV6-1 to TRBJ2-7, with D tentatively TRBD2 (6 bases). Germline V gene lookup returns CDR1 MNHNS and CDR2 SASEGT. The CDR3 length is 14 residues. Between the trimmed V and J ends, which lost 7 bases and 1 base, there was a span of 14 bases. The CDR3 DNA reads TGTGCCAGCACTTCCGGGACTGAATCCTACGAGCAGTACTTC. Amino acids: CASTSGTESYEQYF.

The rearrangement links TRBV5-1 to TRBJ2-4; maybe TRBD2 (5 bases). The germline V gene has CDR1 SGHRS and CDR2 YFSETQ. V was clipped by 1 base and J by 5 bases, with 13 bases between them. The CDR3 extends over 15 amino acids. CDR3 DNA sequence: TGCGCCAGCAGCTTGTCCTGGGCCGGGGAAAACATTCAGTACTTC. It codes for CASSLSWAGENIQYF.

This clone has just a few counts. The rearrangement links TRBV5-1 to TRBJ2-7; 12 bases agree with TRBD1. Germline V CDR1 and CDR2: SGHRS, YFSETQ. J gave up 6 bases and V 4 bases, and 2 bases lay outside the gene matches. The CDR3 runs 13 residues. As DNA, the CDR3 is TGCGCCAGCAGCGGGGGACAGGGGGCCGAGCAGTACTTC. Residues: CASSGGQGAEQYF.

This clone was detected only once. The chain combines TRBV5-6 with TRBJ1-4; D not certain. This CDR3 region has 13 residues. The germline V and J ends were trimmed by 0 bases and 7 bases, with 7 bases remaining between them. Germline CDR1 SGHDT, CDR2 YYEEEE. CDR3 loop: CASSLAGREKLFF. The CDR3 coding sequence is TGTGCCAGCAGCTTGGCGGGTCGTGAAAAACTGTTTTTT.

This clone was observed a few times. The chain links TRBV7-2 to TRBJ2-4; 11 bases align to TRBD2. Per the germline V gene, CDR1 is SGHTA and CDR2 is FQGNSA. This CDR3 is built from 18 residues. Trimming at V came to 5 bases and at J to 4 bases, leaving 13 bases not matched to a gene. The CDR3, as DNA: TGTGCCAGCAGCATCGGCCTAGCGGGAGGTCGGGTTAAAAACATTCAGTACTTC. As protein: CASSIGLAGGRVKNIQYF.

J is TRBJ1-5 and V is TRBV28; D uncertain. CDR1 and CDR2 from the germline V gene are MDHEN and SYDVKM. The CDR3 consists of 15 residues. The ends were cut back, 3 bases at V and 0 bases at J, with 9 bases in the middle. The CDR3 sequence is CASSFLDNSNQPQHF. In DNA, the CDR3 is TGTGCCAGCAGTTTCTTAGATAATAGCAATCAGCCCCAGCATTTT.

This chain uses TRBV20-1 with TRBJ2-2; the D is unclear. Per the germline V gene, CDR1 is DFQATT and CDR2 is SNEGSKA (reference sequence). Trimming shortened V by 1 base and J by 7 bases, and 4 bases separated the two germline ends. The CDR3 has 11 residues. CDR3 bases: TGCAGTGCTAGAGGGAGCGGGGAGCTGTTTTTT. Protein: CSARGSGELFF.

V usage is TRBV7-3 and J usage is TRBJ2-1, with 10 bases identical to TRBD2. V lost 2 bases to trimming and J lost 5 bases; unmatched junction nucleotides: 15. Germline CDR1 is SGHTA and CDR2 is FQGTGA. CDR3 length: 19 residues. The CDR3 loop reads CASSLGLAGDGWTDNEQFF. The CDR3 DNA follows: TGTGCCAGCAGCTTAGGGCTAGCGGGAGACGGGTGGACGGACAATGAGCAGTTCTTC.

As to this clone: This same CDR3 is encoded by further DNA sequences in the sample. V is TRBV9 and J is TRBJ2-7, with a tentative D call TRBD2 (7 bases). This CDR3 contains 14 residues. V shed 0 bases and J shed 3 bases, with 10 bases lying between them. Germline V gene lookup returns CDR1 SGDLS and CDR2 YYNGEE. The CDR3 DNA follows: TGTGCCAGCAGCGTAGGAGGGGGGGGCTACGAGCAGTACTTC. Translation: CASSVGGGGYEQYF. Complete variable domain (other parts from reference TRBV9 and TRBJ2-7): DSGVTQTPKHLITATGQRVTLRCSPRSGDLSVYWYQQSLDQGLQFLIQYYNGEERAKGNILERFSAQQFPDLHSELNLSSLELGDSALYFCASSVGGGGYEQYFGPGTRLTVT.

The chain links TRBV27 to TRBJ2-7; 8 bases match TRBD1. This CDR3 has 15 residues. Unmatched junction bases numbered 9, after V lost 7 bases and J lost 1 base. CDR1 and CDR2 (germline): MNHEY, SMNVEV (reference sequence). This CDR3 reads CASTKTQGASYEQYF. The CDR3 nucleotides are TGTGCCAGCACCAAAACTCAGGGGGCATCCTACGAGCAGTACTTC.

The V and J genes are TRBV25-1 and TRBJ2-2; unclear D gene. This CDR3 spans 14 amino acids. Per the germline V gene, CDR1 is MGHDK and CDR2 is SYGVNS. Between the trimmed V and J ends, which lost 7 bases and 0 bases, there was a span of 9 bases. The CDR3 bases are TGTGCCAGCACCAGACAAGCGAACACCGGGGAGCTGTTTTTT. Its translation: CASTRQANTGELFF.

V usage is TRBV19 and J usage is TRBJ2-1; 15 positions match TRBD2. CDR1 LNHDA and CDR2 SQIVND come from the germline V gene (reference sequence). This CDR3 is 20 amino acids long. V dropped 6 bases and J dropped 0; count of bases not matched to a gene: 12. DNA of the CDR3: TGTGCCAGTAGAAACACGGGACTAGCGGGAGGTAAGAGCTCCTACAATGAGCAGTTCTTC. Its translation: CASRNTGLAGGKSSYNEQFF.